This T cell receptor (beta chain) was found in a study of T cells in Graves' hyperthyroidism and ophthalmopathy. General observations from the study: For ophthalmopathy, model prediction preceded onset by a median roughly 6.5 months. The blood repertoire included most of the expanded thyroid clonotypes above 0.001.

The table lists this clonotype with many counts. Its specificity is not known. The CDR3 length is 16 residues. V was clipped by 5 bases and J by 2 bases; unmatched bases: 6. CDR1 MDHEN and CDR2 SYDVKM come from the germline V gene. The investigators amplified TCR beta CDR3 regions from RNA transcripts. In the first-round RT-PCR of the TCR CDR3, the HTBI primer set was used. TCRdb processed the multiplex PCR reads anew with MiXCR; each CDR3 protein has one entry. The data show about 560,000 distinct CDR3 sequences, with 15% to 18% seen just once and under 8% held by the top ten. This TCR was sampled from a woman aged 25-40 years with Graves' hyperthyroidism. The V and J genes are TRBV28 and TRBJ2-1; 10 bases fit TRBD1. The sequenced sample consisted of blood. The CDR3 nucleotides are TGTGCCAGCAGTGCCGTCGGGACAGGGGCCTACAATGAGCAGTTCTTC. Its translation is CASSAVGTGAYNEQFF.